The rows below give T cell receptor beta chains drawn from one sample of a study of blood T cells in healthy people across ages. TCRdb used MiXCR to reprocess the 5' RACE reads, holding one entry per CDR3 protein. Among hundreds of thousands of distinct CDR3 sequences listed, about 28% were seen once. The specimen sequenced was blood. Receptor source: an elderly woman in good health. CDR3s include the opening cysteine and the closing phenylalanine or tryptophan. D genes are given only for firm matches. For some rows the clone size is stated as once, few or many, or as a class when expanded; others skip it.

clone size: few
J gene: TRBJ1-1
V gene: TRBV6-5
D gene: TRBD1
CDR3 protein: CASSYWGGTGGSTEAFF
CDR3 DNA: TGTGCCAGCAGTTACTGGGGGGGGACAGGGGGAAGTACTGAAGCTTTCTTT

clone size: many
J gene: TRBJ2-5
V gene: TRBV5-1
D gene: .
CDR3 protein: CASSDSYQETQYF
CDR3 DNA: TGCGCCAGCAGCGACAGCTACCAAGAGACCCAGTACTTC

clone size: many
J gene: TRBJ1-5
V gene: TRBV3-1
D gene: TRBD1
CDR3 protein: CASSPKGTGGYQPQHF
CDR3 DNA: TGTGCCAGCAGCCCGAAGGGGACAGGGGGTTATCAGCCCCAGCATTTT

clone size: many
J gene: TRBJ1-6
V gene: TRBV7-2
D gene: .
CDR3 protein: CASSLVNSPLHF
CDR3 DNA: TGTGCCAGCAGCTTAGTTAATTCACCCCTCCACTTT

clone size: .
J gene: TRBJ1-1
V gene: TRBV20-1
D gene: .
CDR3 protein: CSARDGGRARNTEAFF
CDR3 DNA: TGCAGTGCTAGAGATGGGGGAAGGGCAAGGAACACTGAAGCTTTCTTT

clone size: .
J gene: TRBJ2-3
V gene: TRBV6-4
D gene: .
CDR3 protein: CASSEGGVGADTQYF
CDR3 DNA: TGTGCCAGCAGTGAAGGCGGGGTAGGCGCAGATACGCAGTATTTT

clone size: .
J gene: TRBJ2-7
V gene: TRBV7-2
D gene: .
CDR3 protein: CASSLAPGPALYEQYF
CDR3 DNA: TGCGCCAGCAGCTTAGCACCAGGTCCTGCCCTCTACGAGCAGTACTTC

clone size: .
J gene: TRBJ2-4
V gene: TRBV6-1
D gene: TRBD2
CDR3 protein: CASRGRLASTAKNIQYF
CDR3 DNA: TGTGCCAGCAGGGGAAGACTAGCGTCAACAGCCAAAAACATTCAGTACTTC

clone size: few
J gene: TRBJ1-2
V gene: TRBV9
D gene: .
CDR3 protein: CASSPRIGYGYTF
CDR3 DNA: TGTGCCAGCAGCCCAAGAATCGGCTATGGCTACACCTTC

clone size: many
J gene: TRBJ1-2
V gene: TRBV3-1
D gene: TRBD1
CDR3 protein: CASSHPRTGENGYTF
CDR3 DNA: TGTGCCAGCAGCCATCCTAGGACAGGGGAGAATGGCTACACCTTC

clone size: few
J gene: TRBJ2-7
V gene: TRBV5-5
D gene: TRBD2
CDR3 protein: CASSIPGLAYF
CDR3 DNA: TGTGCCAGCAGCATACCGGGACTAGCGTACTTC

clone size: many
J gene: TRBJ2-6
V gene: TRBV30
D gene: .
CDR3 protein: CAWSVQGGLGANVLTF
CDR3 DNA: TGTGCCTGGAGTGTCCAGGGGGGCTTAGGGGCCAACGTCCTGACTTTC

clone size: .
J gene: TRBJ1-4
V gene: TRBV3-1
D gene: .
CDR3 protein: CASSDIYEKLFF
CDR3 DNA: TGTGCCAGCTCGGATATTTATGAAAAACTGTTTTTT

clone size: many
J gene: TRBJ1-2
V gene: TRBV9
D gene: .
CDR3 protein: CASSVDFDSSGGYTF
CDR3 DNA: TGTGCCAGCAGCGTAGACTTCGACAGCTCGGGAGGCTACACCTTC

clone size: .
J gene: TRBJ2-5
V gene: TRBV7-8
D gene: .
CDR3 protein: CASSSYRVGEETQYF
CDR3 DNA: TGTGCCAGCAGCTCATACAGGGTAGGAGAAGAGACCCAGTACTTC

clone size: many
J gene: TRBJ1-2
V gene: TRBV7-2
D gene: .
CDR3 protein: CASSLNGQTNYGYTF
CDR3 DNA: TGTGCCAGCAGCTTGAATGGGCAGACCAACTATGGCTACACCTTC

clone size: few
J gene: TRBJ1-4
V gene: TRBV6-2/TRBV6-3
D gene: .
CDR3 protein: CASSYSTWNEKLFF
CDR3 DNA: TGTGCCAGCAGTTACTCGACCTGGAATGAAAAACTGTTTTTT

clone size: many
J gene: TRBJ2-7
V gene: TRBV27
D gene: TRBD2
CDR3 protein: CASSPTGLAGAYEQYF
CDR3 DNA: TGTGCCAGCAGTCCCACCGGACTAGCGGGGGCCTACGAGCAGTACTTC

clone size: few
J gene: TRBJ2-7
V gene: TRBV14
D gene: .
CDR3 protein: CASSQGLESTIYEQYF
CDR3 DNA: TGTGCCAGCAGCCAAGGGCTTGAATCTACCATTTACGAGCAGTACTTC

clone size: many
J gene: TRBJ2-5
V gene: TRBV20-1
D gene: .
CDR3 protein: CSARLGRSLGDQYF
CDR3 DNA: TGCAGTGCTAGACTAGGACGGAGCCTGGGGGACCAGTACTTC